The 14 T cell receptor beta chains given below trace back to one sample, sequenced in a study of shared clonotypes between healthy human individuals. The table came from immunoSEQ multiplex PCR; TCRdb's copy has only in-frame clones and leaves some out. The sample has 2,500,000 or so clones; 85% to 95% are singletons. Sequencing input: naive CD4+ T cells sorted from blood. As for subset: CD45RA+ positively selected. Receptor source: a man between 18 and 29 years old in good health.

The chain links TRBV5-1 to TRBJ2-1; 9 bases line up with TRBD2. Germline V gene lookup returns CDR1 SGHRS and CDR2 YFSETQ. Trimming removed 1 base from V and 5 bases from J; junction bases left unmatched: 4. The CDR3 covers 15 residues. The CDR3 region has the DNA TGCGCCAGCAGCTTGTTAGCGGGAGCTCACAATGAGCAGTTCTTC. It specifies CASSLLAGAHNEQFF.

This chain links TRBV6-6 with TRBJ1-2; TRBD1 agrees at 8 bases. The CDR3 contains 14 residues. V lost 0 bases, J lost 8 bases, and 5 bases stayed unmatched. Germline CDR1 and CDR2: MNHNY and SVGAGI (reference sequence). CDR3 region: CASSYSDRGGGYTF. CDR3 DNA: TGTGCCAGCAGTTACTCTGACAGGGGTGGAGGCTACACCTTC.

This chain uses TRBV10-3 with TRBJ2-2, with 8 bases identical to TRBD2. Germline V gene sequence: CDR1 ENHRY, CDR2 SYGVKD. The CDR3 covers 14 residues. The junction had 0 bases not matched to a gene; V was cut back by 0 bases and J by 6 bases. The CDR3 spells CAISESREAGELFF. The CDR3 DNA sequence: TGTGCCATCAGTGAGTCGCGGGAGGCCGGGGAGCTGTTTTTT.

This chain connects TRBV4-2 to TRBJ2-1, with 9 bases identical to TRBD1. This CDR3 has 16 residues. J was trimmed by 4 bases and V by 0 bases; bases with no gene match: 4. Per the germline V gene, CDR1 is LGHNA and CDR2 is YNFKEQ. The CDR3 DNA reads as TGTGCCAGCAGCCAAGAGGGACAGGGAAGTTACAATGAGCAGTTCTTC. Encoded protein: CASSQEGQGSYNEQFF.

To note about this clone: One junction end does not reproduce the germline sequence, and a read error may be involved. The V gene is TRBV7-7, the J gene TRBJ2-3, with a possible D match to TRBD2 (7 bases). The CDR3 is made up of 16 amino acids. The germline V gene has CDR1 SSHAT and CDR2 FNYEAQ (reference sequence). The chain's CDR3 is CASSSIKGGGGDTQYF. Here the CDR3 DNA reads TGTGCTAGCAGCTCCATTAAGGGGGGAGGGGGAGATACGCAGTATTTT.

As for this clone: Other DNA sequences in the same sample also yield this CDR3. V is TRBV10-3 and J is TRBJ2-3, with a tentative D call TRBD2 (5 bases). V lost 0 bases, J lost 2 bases, and 9 bases lay in between. The CDR3 sequence is 15 residues long. Germline V gives CDR1 ENHRY, CDR2 SYGVKD. This CDR3 reads CAISESRGSTDTQYF. In nucleotides, the CDR3 is TGTGCCATCAGTGAGTCCCGAGGGTCCACAGATACGCAGTATTTT.

The V and J genes are TRBV9 and TRBJ2-3, with D perhaps given as TRBD1 or TRBD2 (5 bases each). V lost 0 bases, J lost 2 bases, and 10 bases lay in between. The V gene's germline CDR1 is SGDLS and CDR2 YYNGEE. CDR3 length: 15 residues. Written as DNA, the CDR3 is TGTGCCAGCAGCGTAGCCGGGGACGCCACAGATACGCAGTATTTT. This codes for CASSVAGDATDTQYF.

On this clone itself: The same CDR3 is also encoded by other DNA sequences in this sample. This rearrangement joins TRBV10-3 to TRBJ2-5; 14 nucleotides line up with TRBD2. The V segment lost 6 bases and the J segment 5 bases; nucleotides outside the gene matches: 2. Germline CDR1 and CDR2: ENHRY and SYGVKD. CDR3 length: 14 amino acids. CDR3 coding DNA: TGTGCCATCAGCGGACTAGCGGGGGGTGAGACCCAGTACTTC. The encoded protein is CAISGLAGGETQYF.

As regards this clone: Other DNA variants within this sample encode the same CDR3. The genes are TRBV5-1 and TRBJ2-3; D gene unclear. V was shortened by 3 bases and J by 1 base, with 6 bases between the two germline ends. Germline-derived CDR1 and CDR2 are SGHRS and YFSETQ. The CDR3 has 13 residues. The CDR3 is CASSSEGTDTQYF. CDR3 nucleotides: TGCGCCAGCAGCTCAGAAGGCACAGATACGCAGTATTTT.

This sequence joins TRBV4-3 and TRBJ1-2; D remains unclear. The CDR3 has 15 amino acids. Germline CDR1 LGHNA, CDR2 YSLEER. V was clipped by 1 base and J by 0 bases, with 9 bases between them. CDR3 DNA sequence: TGCGCCAGCAGCCAAGTCAATGGGGCTAACTATGGCTACACCTTC. Protein sequence: CASSQVNGANYGYTF.

V usage is TRBV14 and J usage is TRBJ1-1; D gene uncertain. The CDR3 is 14 amino acids. The germline gives CDR1 SGHDN, CDR2 FVKESK. V was shortened by 2 bases and J by 6 bases, with 13 bases between the two germline ends. The CDR3 DNA follows: TGTGCCAGCAGCCAACAAGAAATCCAAGCTGAAGCTTTCTTT. It is translated as CASSQQEIQAEAFF.

This clone was counted a single time. The rearrangement links TRBV2 to TRBJ1-1; D is unclear. CDR1 and CDR2 (germline): SNHLY, FYNNEI. The CDR3 consists of 14 residues. The ends were cut back, 1 base at V and 8 bases at J, with 14 bases in the middle. CDR3 loop: CASSEESWEGEAFF. The CDR3 bases are TGTGCCAGCAGTGAAGAGTCGTGGGAGGGCGAAGCTTTCTTT.

This clone showed up just once. The CDR3 DNA is TGTGCCAGCAGCTTAGTTGGGGTGGAAGAGGAGACCCAGTACTTC. Translating it yields CASSLVGVEEETQYF. The gene calls are TRBV7-6 and TRBJ2-5; D gene unclear. From germline, CDR1 is SGHVS and CDR2 FNYEAQ. Trimming left V 1 base short and J 5 bases short, with 14 bases between. There are 15 residues in the CDR3.

The J gene is TRBJ2-7, the V gene TRBV7-9, with D perhaps TRBD2 (6 bases). This CDR3 is 16 amino acids long. V was clipped by 5 bases and J by 4 bases, with 21 bases between them. CDR1 is SEHNR, CDR2 FQNEAQ, per germline (reference sequence). CDR3 sequence reads: CASSSNPGLGGYEQYF. CDR3 sequence (DNA): TGTGCCAGCAGCAGCAATCCGGGACTGGGAGGTTACGAGCAGTACTTC.